Presented here are 19 T cell receptor beta chains from one specimen sequenced in a study of neoadjuvant anti-PD-1 for oral cavity cancer. Assay used: immunoSEQ multiplex PCR; TCRdb lists only in-frame clones, some missing. The sample holds around 60,000 clones, approximately 80% seen once. The sequenced sample was PBMCs, obtained before nivolumab (anti-PD-1) treatment. Every receptor here comes from a person aged 35-80 years with oral cavity squamous cell carcinoma.

This chain links TRBV6-5 with TRBJ1-5, with 9 bases aligning to TRBD1. The CDR3 runs 14 residues. The germline CDR1 and CDR2 sequences are MNHEY and SVGAGI. V shed 5 bases, J shed 3 bases, and the junction held 2 bases outside the gene matches. This chain's CDR3 is CASSRTGDNQPQHF. CDR3 DNA sequence: TGTGCCAGCAGTCGGACAGGGGACAATCAGCCCCAGCATTTT.

The chain joins TRBV6-1 to TRBJ2-1, with D possibly being TRBD1 or TRBD2 (6 bases each). The CDR3 length is 16 residues. The germline V gene encodes CDR1 MNHNS and CDR2 SASEGT. V lost 2 bases and J 7 bases, leaving 18 bases between the germline ends. The CDR3 protein is CASSEIEGGFGNEQFF. The CDR3 DNA reads as TGTGCCAGCAGTGAAATAGAGGGGGGCTTTGGGAATGAGCAGTTCTTC.

The chain has TRBV7-9 and TRBJ2-1; 10 bases fit TRBD2. The CDR3 has 15 residues. Germline trimming cut 5 bases from V and 2 bases from J; bases unmatched to any gene: 3. CDR1 is SEHNR and CDR2 is FQNEAQ in the germline V gene (reference sequence). The CDR3 nucleotides read TGTGCCAGCAGCGATACTAGCGGGGCCTACAATGAGCAGTTCTTC. Encoded protein: CASSDTSGAYNEQFF.

V usage is TRBV2 and J usage is TRBJ2-1; 8 positions match TRBD2. CDR1 and CDR2 from the germline V gene are SNHLY and FYNNEI. The CDR3 length is 14 residues. The ends lost 8 bases at V and 7 bases at J; junction bases unmatched: 10. CDR3 bases: TGTGCCAGCGGGTACGGGGGGGGCCGGAATGAGCAGTTCTTC. This codes for CASGYGGGRNEQFF.

This chain links TRBV27 with TRBJ1-6; D unresolved. Looked up from germline, CDR1 is MNHEY and CDR2 is SMNVEV (reference sequence). Between the trimmed V and J ends, which lost 7 bases and 6 bases, there was a span of 16 bases. The CDR3 consists of 15 residues. The CDR3 coding sequence is TGTGCCAGCAATTCAGGTCGCGGTGGTAATTCACCCCTCCACTTT. It translates to CASNSGRGGNSPLHF.

The V call is TRBV19, the J call TRBJ2-2; 13 bases map to TRBD2. Per the germline V gene, CDR1 is LNHDA and CDR2 is SQIVND (reference sequence). V lost 8 bases and J lost 5; bases outside the gene matches: 8. The CDR3 contains 16 residues. This CDR3 reads CASSGLAGVSTGELFF. The CDR3 bases are TGTGCCAGTTCCGGACTAGCGGGAGTTTCTACCGGGGAGCTGTTTTTT.

The V call is TRBV19, the J call TRBJ2-2; no clear D gene. From germline, CDR1 is LNHDA and CDR2 SQIVND (reference sequence). The CDR3 covers 13 residues. Trimming shortened V by 5 bases and J by 0 bases, and 4 bases separated the two germline ends. The CDR3 here is CASSPTNTGELFF. The CDR3 DNA reads as TGTGCCAGTAGTCCAACGAACACCGGGGAGCTGTTTTTT.

V and J are TRBV27 and TRBJ2-7; D gene ambiguous. The CDR3 covers 11 residues. Trimming took 3 bases from V and 4 from J, leaving 4 bases between them. CDR1 MNHEY and CDR2 SMNVEV come from the germline V gene (reference sequence). In DNA, the CDR3 is TGTGCCAGCAGTTTCGGATACGAGCAGTACTTC. Its translation: CASSFGYEQYF.

The chain has TRBV5-5 and TRBJ1-6, with D possibly matching TRBD1 (5 bases). The V gene's germline CDR1 is SGHKS and CDR2 YYEKEE (reference sequence). The CDR3 spans 14 residues. Trimming stripped 5 bases from V and 5 bases from J, with 11 bases between. CDR3 sequence (DNA): TGTGCCAGCAGTTCCGGACAAAATAATTCACCCCTCCACTTT. It translates to CASSSGQNNSPLHF.

The CDR3 DNA follows: TGTGCCAGCAGTTTCCGGGACAGGTTCAATCAGCCCCAGCATTTT. Its protein product is CASSFRDRFNQPQHF. The rearrangement joins TRBV28 to TRBJ1-5, with TRBD1 matching 8 bases. V shed 3 bases, J shed 3 bases, and the junction held 4 bases outside the gene matches. The CDR3 is 15 residues long. The germline gives CDR1 MDHEN, CDR2 SYDVKM.

The count of this clone is one. This sequence joins TRBV6-4 and TRBJ2-1, with 10 positions matching TRBD1. The CDR3 extends over 14 amino acids. The trim removed 8 bases at V and 6 bases at J, leaving 7 bases unmatched. CDR1 is MRHNA, CDR2 SNTAGT, per germline. The CDR3 DNA is TGTGCCAGCGGGAGGACAGGGGGAATCAATGAGCAGTTCTTC. Amino acid sequence: CASGRTGGINEQFF.

The genes are TRBV18 and TRBJ2-7; 9 bases are shared with TRBD2. The length of the CDR3 is 13 residues. The V gene's germline CDR1 is KGHSH and CDR2 LQKENI. With V trimmed by 3 bases and J by 6 bases, 3 bases remained unmatched. The CDR3 protein is CASSPGLASEQYF. The CDR3 DNA follows: TGTGCCAGCTCACCGGGACTAGCCTCCGAGCAGTACTTC.

CDR3 region: CATSRGGTVYEQYF. The CDR3 coding sequence is TGTGCCACCAGCAGAGGCGGGACAGTTTACGAGCAGTACTTC. The chain recombines TRBV15 with TRBJ2-7; maybe TRBD1 (7 bases). Germline values: CDR1 LNHNV, CDR2 YYDKDF (reference sequence). V was shortened by 1 base and J by 4 bases, with 11 bases between the two germline ends. This CDR3 contains 14 residues.

This clone occurred a few times. The gene calls are TRBV5-1 and TRBJ1-2; 7 bases align to TRBD1. The germline gives CDR1 SGHRS, CDR2 YFSETQ. The CDR3 contains 16 residues. The V gene end was trimmed by 4 bases and the J gene end by 3 bases; junction bases not matched to a gene: 12. DNA for the CDR3: TGCGCCAGCAGCCAACCCCAGACAGGGTGGGACTATGGCTACACCTTC. It translates to CASSQPQTGWDYGYTF.

The chain joins TRBV19 to TRBJ1-2; possibly TRBD1 for D (5 bases). The CDR3 totals 14 residues. From germline, CDR1 is LNHDA and CDR2 SQIVND (reference sequence). Trimming cost V 3 bases and J 4 bases, with 12 bases left between them. In DNA, the CDR3 is TGTGCCAGTAGTATTCCGGGGGTATCCTATGGCTACACCTTC. This sequence encodes CASSIPGVSYGYTF.

A few counts support this clone. This rearrangement joins TRBV19 to TRBJ1-5, with a tentative D call TRBD1 (5 bases). V was trimmed by 7 bases and J by 4 bases, leaving 11 bases between them. Germline assignment: CDR1 LNHDA and CDR2 SQIVND (reference sequence). The CDR3 is 13 residues long. The CDR3 coding sequence is TGTGCCAGTACCGGTTCAGGGAATCAGCCCCAGCATTTT. Protein sequence: CASTGSGNQPQHF. Combining the CDR3 with reference TRBV19 and TRBJ1-5 gives the whole variable domain DGGITQSPKYLFRKEGQNVTLSCEQNLNHDAMYWYRQDPGQGLRLIYYSQIVNDFQKGDIAEGYSVSREKKESFPLTVTSAQKNPTAFYLCASTGSGNQPQHFGDGTRLSIL.

This chain connects TRBV6-4 to TRBJ2-1; D unclear. Germline lookup yields CDR1 MRHNA and CDR2 SNTAGT. V was shortened by 0 bases and J by 5 bases, with 8 bases between the two germline ends. CDR3 length equals 14 residues. Here the CDR3 reads CASSDSHGHNEQFF. For the CDR3, the DNA is TGTGCCAGCAGTGACTCGCACGGCCACAATGAGCAGTTCTTC.

Only one count was recorded for this clone. The gene calls are TRBV18 and TRBJ2-7; D might be TRBD1 (6 bases). The CDR3 runs 14 residues. Trimming took 5 bases from V and 1 from J, leaving 12 bases between them. CDR1 is KGHSH and CDR2 is LQKENI in the germline V gene. The DNA of the CDR3 is TGTGCCAGCTCAGATTTACAGGGTTCCTACGAGCAGTACTTC. Residues: CASSDLQGSYEQYF. Based on the CDR3 plus reference TRBV18 and TRBJ2-7, the full variable domain is NAGVMQNPRHLVRRRGQEARLRCSPMKGHSHVYWYRQLPEEGLKFMVYLQKENIIDESGMPKERFSAEFPKEGPSILRIQQVVRGDSAAYFCASSDLQGSYEQYFGPGTRLTVT.

This chain links TRBV10-1 with TRBJ2-2; D might be TRBD1 or TRBD2, each matching 6 bases. V was cut by 5 bases and J by 3 bases, with 19 bases left in between. This CDR3 comprises 17 residues. Per germline, CDR1 WNHNN and CDR2 SYGVQD (reference sequence). In nucleotides, the CDR3 is TGCGCCAGCAGTCCAACGTGGTCAAGGGGGGACACCGGGGAGCTGTTTTTT. Translating gives CASSPTWSRGDTGELFF.